This T cell receptor beta chain is from a study of CD8 T cells in Susac syndrome (dated by TCRdb to about 2019). Background for the entire study: Among the sequenced Susac syndrome patients, about six had clinically active disease and fewer than 10 were in clinical remission. At blood withdrawal, Susac syndrome patients were therapy-naive, treated with corticosteroids (with IVIg additionally given to some), or treated with IVIg alone. The study used repertoire sequencing to test whether antigen drove CD8+ T cell activation and differentiation in Susac syndrome. The study compared CD8+ T cell repertoire clonality among 12 healthy donors, 14 Susac syndrome patients and some 16 multiple sclerosis patients.

RNA was extracted with the RNeasy kit and about 0.45 to 1 ug was reverse transcribed using random hexamers. TCR beta CDR3 regions were amplified with the immunoSEQ multiplex PCR assay covering 54 Vbeta and 13 Jbeta segments. Bias from PCR amplification was corrected by using a synthetic template baseline for primer optimization and for computational correction. The published analysis was carried out like this. Reads were annotated to V, D and J genes according to IMGT and were analyzed with immunoSEQ Analyzer, with only productive sequences retained. Clonality was computed as one minus Shannon entropy normalized by log2 of the number of productive unique sequences. Public and private clones were assessed among the 100 most prevalent clones of each patient and control. Clones were defined as Susac-specific if absent from the healthy and MS cohorts, from around 1,000 published viral clones and from other ImmuneACCESS disease sequences. TCRdb trimmed the raw reads at Q25, called clones with MiXCR and kept productive beta chains. Identical CDR3 proteins give one entry, which carries the most common genes and DNA. These V and J calls are TCRdb output, not the study's own analysis. This sample has approximately 190,000 distinct CDR3 sequences in its table, and around 93% of those were observed once. The ten largest account for around 0.16% of the sample.

High-throughput TCR beta sequencing profiled peripheral blood CD8+ and CD4+ T cells from healthy donors, Susac syndrome patients and multiple sclerosis patients. The Susac syndrome patients fulfilled recently defined diagnostic criteria for definite or probable disease. CD8+ TEMRA cells were enriched by FACS, while bulk CD8+ and CD4+ T cells were purified by magnetic negative isolation. Blood was drawn into EDTA tubes, processed within 24 hours, and PBMCs were isolated by density gradient centrifugation. PBMCs intended for TCR sequencing were cryopreserved in liquid nitrogen and were subsequently thawed in a 37 degrees C water bath. The sorted or isolated CD4+, CD8+ and CD8+ TEMRA cells had a purity of 90% or higher. As concerns this clonotype: The antigen this receptor binds is unknown. No base-level quality is on record; no much larger clone is a single base apart.

General study outcomes and caveats: Looking at Susac-specific public clones, the researchers identified under 20 in the total CD8+ repertoire and about 5 in the CD8+ TEMRA repertoire. Clonal expansion was seen in Susac syndrome CD8+ repertoires, peaking in CD8+ TEMRA cells and being greater in clinically active patients than in remitting ones. The study acknowledged that relatively few individuals were included in the TCR sequencing and HLA analysis.

The CDR1 and CDR2 encoded by the germline V gene are SGDLS and YYNGEE. The CDR3 has 16 amino acids, counting the end cysteine and phenylalanine. This entry keeps only the CDR3 DNA: 48 bases, framed from base 1. V and J are trimmed by 2 bases and 5 bases, and the gene matches miss 8 bases of the junction. The receptor chain draws on TRBV9 and TRBJ2-2; 8 bases in the junction line up with TRBD1. The sequenced material came from CD8+ T cells from PBMCs. The sequence derives from a human donor with Susac syndrome. The DNA sequence reads TGTGCCAGCAGCGTCCCCTCAGGGGGCGGAACCGGGGAGCTGTTTTTT. It translates to CASSVPSGGGTGELFF.